This T cell receptor (beta chain) comes out of a study of shared T cell receptors in the human thymus. Assay: immunoSEQ multiplex PCR; the TCRdb copy retains only in-frame clones and omits some. Of roughly 700,000 clones listed, around 87% were seen once; the top ten hold around 0.01%. These same data were also listed under a study on human thymus T cells.

The sequencing input was thymocytes. This clonotype originated in a boy under two years old with a congenital heart defect.

CDR3 loop: CASSQDLASIAYEQYF. The CDR3 coding sequence is TGCGCCAGCAGCCAAGACCTGGCTAGCATTGCCTACGAGCAGTACTTC. The chain links TRBV4-1 to TRBJ2-7; D is perhaps TRBD2 (5 bases). Trimming cost V 0 bases and J 2 bases, with 14 bases left between them. The germline V gene has CDR1 MGHRA and CDR2 YSYEKL. The CDR3 loop spans 16 amino acids.